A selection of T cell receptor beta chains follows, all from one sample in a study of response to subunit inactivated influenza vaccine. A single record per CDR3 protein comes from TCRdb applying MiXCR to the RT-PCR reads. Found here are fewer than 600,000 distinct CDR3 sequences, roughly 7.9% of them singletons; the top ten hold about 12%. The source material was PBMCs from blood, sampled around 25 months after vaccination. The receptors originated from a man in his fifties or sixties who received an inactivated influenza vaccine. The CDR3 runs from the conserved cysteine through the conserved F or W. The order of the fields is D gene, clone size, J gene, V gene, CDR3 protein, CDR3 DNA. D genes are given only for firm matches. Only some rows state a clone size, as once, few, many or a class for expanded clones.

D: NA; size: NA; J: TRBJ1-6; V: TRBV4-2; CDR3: CASSQGSPISNSPLHF; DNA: TGTGCCAGCAGCCAAGGGAGTCCTATAAGCAATTCACCCCTCCACTTT
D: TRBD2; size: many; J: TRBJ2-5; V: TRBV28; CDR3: CASSPRTSGRAGAETQYF; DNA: TGTGCCAGCAGTCCGAGGACTAGCGGGAGGGCCGGGGCGGAGACCCAGTACTTC
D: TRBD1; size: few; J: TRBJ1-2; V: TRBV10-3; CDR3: CAISESDRADGYTF; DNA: TGTGCCATCAGTGAGTCGGACAGGGCCGACGGCTACACCTTC
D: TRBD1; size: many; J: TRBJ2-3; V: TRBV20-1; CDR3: CSARAGTVADTQYF; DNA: TGCAGTGCTAGAGCCGGGACAGTTGCAGATACGCAGTATTTT
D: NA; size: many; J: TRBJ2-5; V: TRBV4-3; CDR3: CASSQDHNQRETQYF; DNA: TGCGCCAGCAGCCAAGATCATAACCAGCGGGAGACCCAGTACTTC
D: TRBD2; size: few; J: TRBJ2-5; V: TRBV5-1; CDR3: CASSPGLASYQETQYF; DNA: TGCGCCAGCAGCCCCGGACTAGCGAGTTACCAAGAGACCCAGTACTTC
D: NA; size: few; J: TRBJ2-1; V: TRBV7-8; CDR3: CASSLAGHLNEQFF; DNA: TGTGCCAGCAGCTTAGCAGGCCACCTAAATGAGCAGTTCTTC
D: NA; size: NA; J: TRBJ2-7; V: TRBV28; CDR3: CASSVSGWYEQYF; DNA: TGTGCCAGCAGCGTCTCGGGGTGGTACGAGCAGTACTTC
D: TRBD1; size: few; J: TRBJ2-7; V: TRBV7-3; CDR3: CASSLGRQGSYEQYF; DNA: TGTGCCAGCAGCTTAGGGCGACAGGGCTCCTACGAGCAGTACTTC
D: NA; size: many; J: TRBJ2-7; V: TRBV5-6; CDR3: CASSPGLVYEQYF; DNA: TGTGCCAGCAGTCCGGGACTTGTCTACGAGCAGTACTTC
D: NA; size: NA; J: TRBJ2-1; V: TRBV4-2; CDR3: CASSRPLVGNEQFF; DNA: TGTGCCAGCAGCCGCCCCCTCGTGGGCAATGAGCAGTTCTTC
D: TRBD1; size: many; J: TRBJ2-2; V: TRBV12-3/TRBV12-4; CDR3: CASRPDRANTGELFF; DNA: TGTGCCAGCAGGCCGGACAGGGCAAACACCGGGGAGCTGTTTTTT
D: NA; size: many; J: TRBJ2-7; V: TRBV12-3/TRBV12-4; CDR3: CASSLTRPGTLDEQYF; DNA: TGTGCCAGCAGTTTAACACGACCCGGAACCTTGGACGAGCAGTACTTC
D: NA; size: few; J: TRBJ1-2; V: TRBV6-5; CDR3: CASSYEGQNYGYTF; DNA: TGTGCCAGCAGTTACGAAGGACAGAACTATGGCTACACCTTC
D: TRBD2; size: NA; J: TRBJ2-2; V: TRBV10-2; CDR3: CASEAGAPGELFF; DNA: TGCGCCAGCGAGGCGGGAGCCCCCGGGGAGCTGTTTTTT
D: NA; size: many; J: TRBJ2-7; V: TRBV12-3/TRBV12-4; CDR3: CASSLLSYEQYF; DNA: TGTGCCAGCAGTCTCCTCTCCTACGAGCAGTACTTC
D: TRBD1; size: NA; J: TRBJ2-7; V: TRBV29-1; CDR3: CSVEYRDRVNEQYF; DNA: TGCAGCGTTGAGTACCGGGACAGGGTGAACGAGCAGTACTTC
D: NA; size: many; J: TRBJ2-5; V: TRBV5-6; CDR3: CASKGQETQYF; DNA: TGTGCCAGCAAGGGACAAGAGACCCAGTACTTC
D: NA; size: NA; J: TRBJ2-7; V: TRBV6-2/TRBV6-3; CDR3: CAIPRTDEQYF; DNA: TGTGCGATACCCCGGACAGACGAGCAGTACTTC
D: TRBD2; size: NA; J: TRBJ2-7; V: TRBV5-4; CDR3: CASSSDQRAGGDEQYF; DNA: TGTGCCAGCAGCTCCGATCAGCGAGCGGGAGGGGACGAGCAGTACTTC
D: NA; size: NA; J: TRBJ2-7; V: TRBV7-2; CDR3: CASSLVRQGYEQYF; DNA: TGTGCCAGCAGCTTAGTTCGGCAGGGCTACGAGCAGTACTTC
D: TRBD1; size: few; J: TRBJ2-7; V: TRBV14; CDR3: CASSLYRDRAYEQYF; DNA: TGTGCCAGCAGCTTATACCGGGACAGAGCCTACGAGCAGTACTTC
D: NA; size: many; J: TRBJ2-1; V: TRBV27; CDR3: CASSLDRGNNEQFF; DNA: TGTGCCAGCAGTCTGGACCGGGGTAACAATGAGCAGTTCTTC